This entry lists 27 T cell receptor beta chains sequenced from one sample in a study of T cells after yellow fever vaccination. Each CDR3 protein gets one entry after TCRdb re-called the 5' RACE reads with MiXCR. The table has a few hundred thousand distinct CDR3 sequences, about 4% seen once. The sample in question was PBMCs, obtained 5 days after the yellow fever booster vaccination. Source of these receptors: a man between 18 and 29 years old who received the YFV17D yellow fever vaccine.

The sample holds a few counts of this clonotype. V gene TRBV18 combines with J gene TRBJ2-1; possibly TRBD1 for D (6 bases). The CDR3 is 14 residues long. Germline V gives CDR1 KGHSH, CDR2 LQKENI. V dropped 6 bases and J dropped 7 bases, with 16 bases sitting between them. CDR3 residues: CASSIQGFYNEQFF. The CDR3 DNA reads as TGTGCCAGCTCCATCCAGGGGTTTTATAATGAGCAGTTCTTC.

The chain recombines TRBV4-1 with TRBJ1-5; a possible D gene is TRBD1 (6 bases). V was shortened by 8 bases and J by 6 bases, with 17 bases between the two germline ends. CDR1 and CDR2 (germline): MGHRA, YSYEKL. The CDR3 runs to 14 residues. CDR3 nucleotides: TGCGCCAGCCGCGTAAATCAGGGGATTCAGCCCCAGCATTTT. Residues: CASRVNQGIQPQHF.

This clonotype was seen only a few times. The CDR3 here is CASSPGISYEQYV. The CDR3 DNA sequence: TGTGCCAGCAGCCCAGGGATCTCCTACGAGCAGTACGTC. The rearrangement joins TRBV11-2 to TRBJ2-7, with D tentatively TRBD1 (5 bases). The CDR3 sequence is 13 residues long. Trimming pared 5 bases from V and 0 bases from J, leaving 8 bases between. Germline CDR1 SGHAT, CDR2 FQNNGV.

The chain has TRBV27 and TRBJ1-2, with 11 nucleotides matching TRBD1. V lost 5 bases to trimming and J lost 2 bases; unmatched junction nucleotides: 1. CDR3 length: 14 residues. The V gene's germline CDR1 is MNHEY and CDR2 SMNVEV (reference sequence). CDR3 amino acids: CASSRDRGNYGYTF. The CDR3 DNA follows: TGTGCCAGCAGTCGGGACAGGGGGAACTATGGCTACACCTTC.

This clonotype was detected a few times. The junction and the germline gene differ at one end; a read error may be behind it. This chain joins TRBV12-3 or TRBV12-4 and TRBJ1-4; D gene ambiguous. This CDR3 spans 13 amino acids. The CDR3 bases are TGTGCCAGCAGTTTAAGCGGGGATAATGAAAAACTGTTT. This gives the protein CASSLSGDNEKLF.

This clonotype has only a few counts. The V gene is TRBV7-3, the J gene TRBJ1-1, with D hard to call. Germline V gives CDR1 SGHTA, CDR2 FQGTGA. The CDR3 has 14 residues. Trimming cost V 5 bases and J 3 bases, with 13 bases left between them. As DNA, the CDR3 is TGTGCCAGCAGCCCGGCGGTCGGAGACACTGAAGCTTTCTTT. Translation: CASSPAVGDTEAFF.

The V call is TRBV12-3 or TRBV12-4, the J call TRBJ2-3; the D gene is possibly TRBD2 (6 bases). The CDR3 runs 19 residues. V lost 6 bases to trimming and J lost 4 bases, with 29 bases between them. CDR3 DNA sequence: TGTGCCAGCAGATCTGGACTCGACGCAAACCGAAGGAGGGCAGATACGCAGTATTTT. Residues: CASRSGLDANRRRADTQYF.

This clonotype was observed at least ten times. The V and J genes are TRBV6-4 and TRBJ2-1, with D perhaps TRBD1 or TRBD2 (5 bases each). Germline V CDR1 and CDR2: MRHNA, SNTAGT. This CDR3 spans 12 amino acids. Trimming removed 1 base from V and 10 bases from J, with 8 bases in between. The CDR3 loop reads CASSDWGGEQFF. CDR3 nucleotide sequence: TGTGCCAGCAGTGACTGGGGCGGGGAGCAGTTCTTC.

The V gene is TRBV5-1, the J gene TRBJ2-3, with D uncertain. The CDR3 sequence is 15 residues long. Germline CDR1 and CDR2: SGHRS and YFSETQ. V was pared by 0 bases and J by 2 bases, with 10 bases between. The CDR3 spells CASSLVQPHTDTQYF. The DNA for the CDR3 is TGCGCCAGCAGCTTGGTCCAGCCCCACACAGATACGCAGTATTTT.

This clonotype was counted at least ten times. The rearrangement joins TRBV5-5 to TRBJ1-6; TRBD1 might be the D (6 bases). CDR1 and CDR2 (germline): SGHKS, YYEKEE (reference sequence). V was pared by 0 bases and J by 5 bases, with 6 bases between. This CDR3 has 14 residues. The CDR3 spells CASSLAGDNSPLHF. In DNA, the CDR3 is TGTGCCAGCAGCTTGGCAGGGGATAATTCACCCCTCCACTTT.

This clonotype was found a few times. The chain is built from TRBV29-1 and TRBJ2-5, with TRBD1 matching 7 bases. Germline V gene lookup returns CDR1 SQVTM and CDR2 ANQGSEA. The CDR3 totals 13 residues. Trimming cost V 1 base and J 4 bases; bases outside gene matches: 3. Here the CDR3 reads CSVEGGGGETQYF. CDR3 DNA: TGCAGCGTTGAAGGAGGGGGCGGAGAGACCCAGTACTTC.

This clonotype was seen a handful of times. The chain couples TRBV27 to TRBJ1-1; 9 bases are a match to TRBD1. The germline V gene encodes CDR1 MNHEY and CDR2 SMNVEV (reference sequence). The V and J ends lost 4 bases and 4 bases, in that order; junction bases with no gene match: 10. This CDR3 spans 16 amino acids. The CDR3 region is CASSSTGQGRFTEAFF. The CDR3 DNA sequence: TGTGCCAGCAGTTCCACGGGACAGGGTCGGTTCACTGAAGCTTTCTTT.

The V call is TRBV18, the J call TRBJ2-5; D unresolved. CDR3 length equals 12 residues. The V end lost 3 bases, the J end lost 5 bases, and 7 bases lay between the germline ends. Germline V gene data show CDR1 as KGHSH and CDR2 as LQKENI. As DNA, the CDR3 is TGTGCCAGCTCACCTTATACGGAGACCCAGTACTTC. This translates into CASSPYTETQYF.

This clonotype was seen ten or more times. The chain is built from TRBV19 and TRBJ1-1, with D maybe TRBD1 (5 bases). Trimming pared 7 bases from V and 0 bases from J, leaving 18 bases between. The germline V gene encodes CDR1 LNHDA and CDR2 SQIVND (reference sequence). This CDR3 contains 16 residues. Written as DNA, the CDR3 is TGTGCCAGTATTGACAGCGGTTCTCTGATGAACACTGAAGCTTTCTTT. It specifies CASIDSGSLMNTEAFF.

This clonotype was detected ten times or more. V and J are TRBV4-1 and TRBJ2-1; D assignment may be TRBD1 or TRBD2 (6 bases each). CDR1 and CDR2 from the germline V gene are MGHRA and YSYEKL. The V and J ends lost 5 bases and 4 bases respectively, with 18 bases between them. This CDR3 contains 16 residues. The CDR3 sequence is CASSDETGASYNEQFF. CDR3 DNA sequence: TGCGCCAGCAGCGATGAGACGGGGGCCTCGTACAATGAGCAGTTCTTC.

The chain carries TRBV12-3 or TRBV12-4 and TRBJ2-1, with 14 bases lining up with TRBD2. V lost 6 bases, J lost 7 bases, and 14 bases stayed unmatched. CDR3 size: 18 residues. The CDR3 DNA reads TGTGCCAGCAGGATCCCCGGGGGACTAGCGGGGGAGCTGAATGAGCAGTTCTTC. Encoded protein: CASRIPGGLAGELNEQFF.

This clonotype was counted only a few times. The chain employs TRBV15 and TRBJ2-1; TRBD2 matches at 9 bases. The CDR3 loop spans 14 amino acids. V shed 1 base and J 7 bases; nucleotides not matched to a gene: 2. Germline CDR1 and CDR2: LNHNV and YYDKDF (reference sequence). CDR3 nucleotide sequence: TGTGCCACCAGCAGAGCTAGCGGGGTGAATGAGCAGTTCTTC. This sequence encodes CATSRASGVNEQFF.

This clonotype has more than one count but fewer than ten. The V and J genes are TRBV6-2 or TRBV6-3 and TRBJ2-7, with D uncertain. V lost 0 bases and J 6 bases, leaving 6 bases between the germline ends. This CDR3 is 12 amino acids long. Germline V lookup: CDR1 MNHEY, CDR2 SVGEGT. The CDR3 bases are TGTGCCAGCAGTTACTCCATCAGCGAGCAGTACTTC. This gives the protein CASSYSISEQYF.

In its sample, this clonotype was seen a few times. This CDR3 fails to terminate in the conserved phenylalanine or tryptophan, so it likely reflects a read error. It is unclear where the CDR3 begins or ends on the DNA, so no DNA is shown, and the CDR3 is as TCRdb lists it. This chain joins TRBV21-1 and TRBJ1-1; no check of the table's D call, TRBD1, against the DNA was made. TRBV21-1 is assigned pseudogene status. The CDR3 is 12 amino acids long, termini counted. Here the CDR3 reads CASSPRQARCYG.

This clonotype showed up just a few times. The chain uses TRBV5-1 and TRBJ2-3, with D perhaps being TRBD1 or TRBD2 (6 bases each). This CDR3 contains 15 residues. Germline CDR1 is SGHRS and CDR2 is YFSETQ. V gave up 0 bases and J gave up 3 bases, with 11 bases separating them. The CDR3 coding sequence is TGCGCCAGCAGCTTGGCGGGGGCGCAGACAGATACGCAGTATTTT. Protein: CASSLAGAQTDTQYF.

This clonotype was observed at least ten times. The chain couples TRBV20-1 to TRBJ2-3; 9 bases line up with TRBD1. The junction had 6 bases not matched to a gene; V was cut back by 6 bases and J by 5 bases. The CDR3 loop spans 13 amino acids. CDR1 is DFQATT and CDR2 is SNEGSKA in the germline V gene (reference sequence). The CDR3 DNA follows: TGCAGTGCGGAACAGGGGGCGGGAGATACGCAGTATTTT. The encoded protein is CSAEQGAGDTQYF.

This clonotype was detected only a few times. The gene calls are TRBV27 and TRBJ2-7; TRBD1 matches 7 bases. Germline CDR1 MNHEY, CDR2 SMNVEV (reference sequence). Trimming took 4 bases from V and 0 from J; bases not matched to a gene: 6. The CDR3 has 15 amino acids. The CDR3, as DNA: TGTGCCAGCAGTTCACAGACAGGGTTCTCCTACGAGCAGTACTTC. Its protein product is CASSSQTGFSYEQYF.

The J gene is TRBJ1-2, the V gene TRBV27; D gene unclear. V lost 1 base to trimming and J lost 0 bases, with 9 bases between them. The CDR3 contains 15 residues. Germline V gene data show CDR1 as MNHEY and CDR2 as SMNVEV (reference sequence). The CDR3 coding sequence is TGTGCCAGCAGTTTATTAGGCCGCCCTAACTATGGCTACACCTTC. It yields the protein CASSLLGRPNYGYTF.

The chain combines TRBV7-7 with TRBJ2-7; 8 bases are shared with TRBD1. The CDR3 is 13 amino acids. Looked up from germline, CDR1 is SSHAT and CDR2 is FNYEAQ (reference sequence). V trimming: 4 bases; J trimming: 5 bases; junction bases outside the gene matches: 4. The DNA for the CDR3 is TGTGCCAGCAGCTCAGGGGACAGGAACGAGCAGTACTTC. Translation: CASSSGDRNEQYF. Supplemented by reference TRBV7-7 and TRBJ2-7, the full variable domain reads GAGVSQSPRYKVTKRGQDVTLRCDPISSHATLYWYQQALGQGPEFLTYFNYEAQPDKSGLPSDRFSAERPEGSISTLTIQRTEQRDSAMYRCASSSGDRNEQYFGPGTRLTVT.

This clonotype was detected a few times. The chain has TRBV6-2 or TRBV6-3 and TRBJ1-2, with D tentatively TRBD1 (5 bases). V was trimmed by 8 bases and J by 4 bases, leaving 11 bases between them. This CDR3 contains 12 residues. CDR1 and CDR2 from the germline V gene are MNHEY and SVGEGT. CDR3 DNA: TGTGCCAGCGGGGGATATCGCTATGGCTACACCTTC. Its translation: CASGGYRYGYTF.

This clonotype has just a few counts. The chain links TRBV6-1 to TRBJ1-3; possible D gene TRBD1, 6 bases. Germline values: CDR1 MNHNS, CDR2 SASEGT. With 6 bases removed from V and 2 bases from J, the gap between germline ends came to 20 bases. This CDR3 has 17 residues. In nucleotides, the CDR3 is TGTGCCAGCAGCAGTCCCGGGACATTTACGGCTGGAAACACCATATATTTT. Translating it yields CASSSPGTFTAGNTIYF.

This clonotype was counted a few times. This sequence joins TRBV6-6 and TRBJ2-6; D possibly matches TRBD1 or TRBD2 (6 bases each). Germline assignment: CDR1 MNHNY and CDR2 SVGAGI (reference sequence). V was shortened by 8 bases and J by 0 bases, with 11 bases between the two germline ends. CDR3 length equals 15 residues. CDR3 coding DNA: TGTGCCAGCGGGGGGCCCGACTCTGGGGCCAACGTCCTGACTTTC. Residues: CASGGPDSGANVLTF.